This is a list of T cell receptor beta chains from one sample in a study of spatial heterogeneity in lung cancer. One entry per CDR3 protein, called by TCRdb with MiXCR from the 5' RACE reads. The sample lists tens of thousands of distinct CDR3 sequences, around 5.3% occurring once. The sequencing used PBMCs, collected at surgery. The source is a male donor with early-stage non-small cell lung cancer. Each CDR3 is given with its conserved first and last residue. The D gene is left open where the match is weak. Part of the rows lack a size; the others show once, few, many or a class for expanded clones.

d_call: -; clone_size: many; v_call: TRBV7-2; j_call: TRBJ1-5; cdr3_aa: CASSLRSRQGHQPQHF; cdr3_nt: TGTGCCAGCAGCTTGAGGTCGCGGCAGGGGCATCAGCCCCAGCATTTT
d_call: TRBD2; clone_size: many; v_call: TRBV19; j_call: TRBJ2-1; cdr3_aa: CASSIGGRVEQFF; cdr3_nt: TGTGCCAGTAGTATCGGGGGGAGGGTTGAGCAGTTCTTC
d_call: -; clone_size: few; v_call: TRBV5-1; j_call: TRBJ1-5; cdr3_aa: CASSLGDNNQPQHF; cdr3_nt: TGCGCCAGCAGCTTGGGGGACAACAATCAGCCCCAGCATTTT
d_call: TRBD1; clone_size: many; v_call: TRBV29-1; j_call: TRBJ1-1; cdr3_aa: CSVAGTGTEAFF; cdr3_nt: TGCAGCGTGGCCGGGACAGGGACTGAAGCTTTCTTT
d_call: TRBD1; clone_size: few; v_call: TRBV6-1; j_call: TRBJ2-2; cdr3_aa: CASSLLDRALFF; cdr3_nt: TGTGCCAGCAGTTTACTGGACAGGGCTCTGTTTTTT
d_call: -; clone_size: many; v_call: TRBV6-6; j_call: TRBJ1-1; cdr3_aa: CASSYGGSDTEAFF; cdr3_nt: TGTGCCAGCAGTTACGGGGGTTCGGACACTGAAGCTTTCTTT
d_call: -; clone_size: many; v_call: TRBV18; j_call: TRBJ2-7; cdr3_aa: CASSLGTDHYEQYF; cdr3_nt: TGTGCCAGCTCACTCGGGACCGACCACTACGAGCAGTACTTC
d_call: -; clone_size: few; v_call: TRBV6-5; j_call: TRBJ1-1; cdr3_aa: CASSRHNTEAFF; cdr3_nt: TGTGCCAGCAGTCGCCATAACACTGAAGCTTTCTTT
d_call: TRBD1; clone_size: many; v_call: TRBV2; j_call: TRBJ1-5; cdr3_aa: CASVATGGDQPQHF; cdr3_nt: TGTGCCAGCGTTGCGACAGGGGGCGATCAGCCCCAGCATTTT
d_call: -; clone_size: many; v_call: TRBV19; j_call: TRBJ2-4; cdr3_aa: CASSKGVRSNIQYF; cdr3_nt: TGTGCCAGTAGTAAGGGCGTAAGGAGCAACATTCAGTACTTC
d_call: -; clone_size: many; v_call: TRBV11-2; j_call: TRBJ2-7; cdr3_aa: CASSLVYAYEQYF; cdr3_nt: TGTGCCAGCAGCTTAGTATACGCCTACGAGCAGTACTTC
d_call: TRBD1; clone_size: -; v_call: TRBV6-5; j_call: TRBJ2-7; cdr3_aa: CASSYGGTGMGYEQYF; cdr3_nt: TGTGCCAGCAGTTACGGAGGGACAGGGATGGGCTACGAGCAGTACTTC